This T cell receptor (beta chain) was captured in a study of sequential checkpoint blockade in melanoma. Study-wide background: Arm A got nivolumab then ipilimumab; arm B the reverse, 1:1. Each arm's sequence ended with maintenance nivolumab.

Libraries were prepared by immunoSEQ multiplex PCR; TCRdb keeps only in-frame clonotypes and omits some of them. The table records some 25,000 clones, 60% to 85% of them present only once. Described treatment: randomized to nivolumab then ipilimumab (arm A) or the reverse (arm B). DNA-damaging chemotherapy had not been given to any patient beforehand. PBMC sorting kept live CD3+CD8+ cells without CD19 or CD56. V was shortened by 2 bases and J by 7 bases, with 12 bases between the two germline ends. This CDR3 comprises 13 residues. Germline CDR1 reads SEHNR; CDR2 reads FQNEAQ (reference sequence). The V call is TRBV7-9, the J call TRBJ2-7; D is possibly TRBD1 (6 bases). The source is a human donor with melanoma. Sequenced material: CD8+ T cells sorted from blood (inferred from file names), taken from a patient given nivolumab and ipilimumab in sequence. CDR3 nucleotides: TGTGCCAGCAGCTTAAATCAGGGGTTTGAGCAGTACTTC. The encoded protein is CASSLNQGFEQYF.